This T cell receptor (beta chain) was profiled in a study of CD8 T cells in Susac syndrome. The V and J ends lost 5 bases and 1 base respectively, with 8 bases between them. This CDR3 is built from 14 residues. CDR1 is SEHNR and CDR2 is FQNEAQ in the germline V gene (reference sequence). Reverse transcription used roughly 0.45 to 1 ug RNA and random hexamers. TCRdb itself ran the immunoSEQ multiplex PCR reads through MiXCR, one entry per CDR3 protein. The sample contains roughly 110,000 distinct CDR3 sequences, around 94% of which appear only once. This sequence was found in a human donor with Susac syndrome. The rearrangement links TRBV7-9 to TRBJ2-2; D gene uncertain. The sample comprised CD8+ T cells from PBMCs. DNA for the CDR3: TGTGCCAGCAGCCCCCGACAGAACACCGGGGAGCTGTTTTTT. Protein sequence: CASSPRQNTGELFF.